This TCR beta chain was sequenced during a study of blood T cell repertoires in COVID-19 (TCRdb year 2020). Regarding the study in general: The collaborator samples originated in the United States, Italy and Spain and spanned the acute and convalescent phases of COVID-19. The repertoires were made available in a free public database intended to serve as a resource for research on the immune response to SARS-CoV-2. The material from the prospective study consisted of cDNA or gDNA derived from T cells, B-cell-depleted T cells, or PBMCs. Subjects who had been exposed to COVID-19, were actively infected with it, or had recovered from it provided the deeply sampled blood TCRbeta repertoires that made up the dataset. Where HLA class I and class II types were available, the types were taken from metadata supplied by the sample provider, not from assay-based typing. Nearly every sample came with metadata listing a de-identified subject ID, COVID-19 status, age in years and sex. The samples were drawn from two sources: the first 160 participants of the ongoing ImmuneRACE study, and some 1,300 subjects contributed by 6 global collaborators.

This clone was detected a few times. Its specific antigen is unknown. One base away there is no much larger clone; base qualities are not given. TCRbeta CDR3 regions were amplified from genomic DNA using the immunoSEQ Assay, a bias-controlled multiplex PCR. The published analysis was carried out like this. Nucleated cell counts per sample were estimated from amplification of reference gene primers within the assay. To quantify the absolute abundance of each unique TCRbeta CDR3 rearrangement, sequence reads were collapsed and filtered. For each sample, productive Simpson clonality was calculated as the square root of Simpson's diversity index across productive rearrangements. TCRdb took over this immuneACCESS table, retaining in-frame rearrangements with V and J assigned. Such tables are incomplete; in checked studies, under half of the missing clones stem from an unresolved V gene, and the remainder is unexplained. The V and J calls and the clone size are those of that table, but D and trimming were determined from the DNA. Here the sample has fewer than 130,000 clones; around 80% occur a single time. Together, the top ten hold 3% to 4% of the sample.

The research as a whole found: Clinical and demographic metadata were provided uncurated, with the amount varying by source and participant.

The CDR3 numbers 12 residues from cysteine through phenylalanine. Kept here is only the CDR3 DNA, which spans 36 bases and is read in frame from base 1. At the junction V is shortened by 6 bases and J by 5 bases, with 10 bases in between. CDR1 and CDR2, looked up from the germline V gene (reference sequence), are LGHDT and YNNKEL. Each collaborating institution followed its own protocols to collect whole blood in K2EDTA tubes. Collaborator samples were shipped for TCRbeta analysis as frozen whole blood, isolated PBMCs, or DNA extracted from either sample type. The receptor's source is an elderly woman with acute or convalescent COVID-19. Recombination linked TRBV3-1 (or the pseudogene TRBV3-2) to TRBJ1-1; TRBD1 is possibly the D segment (6 matching bases). Material: peripheral blood. CDR3 region: CASRGQGTEAFF. The sequence in DNA is TGTGCCAGCAGGGGGCAGGGGACTGAAGCTTTCTTT.